This T cell receptor beta chain is from a study of blood T cell repertoires in COVID-19. About the research overall: Sites across the United States, Italy and Spain contributed samples from acute and convalescent COVID-19.

After removal of 6 bases from V and 0 bases from J, the junction contained 20 bases not matched to a gene. The CDR3 length is 19 residues. Per germline, CDR1 GTSNPN and CDR2 SVGIG (reference sequence). Under the authors' procedure: Amplification of reference gene primers provided the estimated nucleated cell counts. The table came from immunoSEQ multiplex PCR; TCRdb's copy has only in-frame clones and leaves some out. The V and J calls and clone size come from that table; D and trimming were worked out from the DNA. The sample has 150,000 to 200,000 clones; over 70% are singletons. The TCR originated in an elderly woman with active or convalescent COVID-19. The sample taken for sequencing was peripheral blood. The rearrangement links TRBV30 to TRBJ1-1; 9 positions match TRBD1. CDR3 in DNA: TGTGCCTGCACCTCCGGGACAGGGAAAAGTCGGTATTTGAACACTGAAGCTTTCTTT. Encoded protein: CACTSGTGKSRYLNTEAFF. Complete variable domain (other parts from reference TRBV30 and TRBJ1-1): SQTIHQWPATLVQPVGSPLSLECTVEGTSNPNLYWYRQAAGRGLQLLFYSVGIGQISSEVPQNLSASRPQDRQFILSSKKLLLSDSGFYLCACTSGTGKSRYLNTEAFFGQGTRLTVV.